The entry below describes one T cell receptor (beta chain). The data derive from a study of cytomegalovirus exposure and HLA in healthy donors. Germline CDR1 and CDR2: MRHNA and SNTAGT. This CDR3 is 13 amino acids long. V was clipped by 6 bases and J by 8 bases; unmatched bases: 6. Amplification used 60 Vbeta primers and 13 Jbeta primers. Clones were sequenced by immunoSEQ multiplex PCR, and TCRdb holds only the in-frame ones, with some missing. The sample contains 84,000 or so clones, approximately 79% of which appear only once. The J gene is TRBJ1-2, the V gene TRBV6-4, with 10 bases lining up with TRBD1. This clonotype was sampled from a man aged 25-45 years in good health and CMV-seronegative. Sequenced sample: PBMCs. The CDR3 DNA is TGTGCCAGCAGCTCCGGGACAGGGGCCGGCTACACCTTC. Its translation is CASSSGTGAGYTF.